The 30 T cell receptor beta chains presented below share a single source sample, sequenced in a study of shared clonotypes between healthy human individuals. It was CD45RO-negative cells, positively selected for CCR7, that made up naive CD8 cells, with terminally differentiated effector memory CD45RA+ cells excluded. TCRdb's table, derived via immunoSEQ multiplex PCR, lists solely in-frame clones and lacks some. The sample lists about 550,000 clones, just under 97% seen once, with less than 0.13% in the top ten. The sequenced sample was naive CD8+ T cells sorted from blood. These receptors originate from a woman in her thirties in good health.

The rearrangement joins TRBV7-6 to TRBJ1-4, with 7 nucleotides matching TRBD1. V was pared by 5 bases and J by 1 base, with 4 bases of the junction left unmatched. Germline CDR1 is SGHVS and CDR2 is FNYEAQ. The CDR3 has 15 residues. The CDR3 bases are TGTGCCAGCAGCCCCAGACAGGGAACTAATGAAAAACTGTTTTTT. This encodes CASSPRQGTNEKLFF.

This chain links TRBV6-1 with TRBJ2-3; the match to TRBD1 covers 7 bases. The germline V gene has CDR1 MNHNS and CDR2 SASEGT. V lost 6 bases to trimming and J lost 6 bases; unmatched junction nucleotides: 9. This CDR3 is built from 14 residues. CDR3 bases: TGTGCCAGCAGGTACAGGGGAACAACGGATACGCAGTATTTT. It is translated as CASRYRGTTDTQYF.

This CDR3 reads CASSLGGIDEQYF. DNA for the CDR3: TGTGCCAGCAGCTTGGGCGGCATTGACGAGCAGTACTTC. The V and J genes are TRBV5-6 and TRBJ2-7; D remains unclear. The CDR3 is 13 amino acids. CDR1 and CDR2 (germline): SGHDT, YYEEEE. V was cut by 0 bases and J by 5 bases, with 9 bases left in between. Using reference TRBV5-6 and TRBJ2-7 for the parts outside the CDR3, the full variable domain is DAGVTQSPTHLIKTRGQQVTLRCSPKSGHDTVSWYQQALGQGPQFIFQYYEEEERQRGNFPDRFSGHQFPNYSSELNVNALLLGDSALYLCASSLGGIDEQYFGPGTRLTVT.

This sequence joins TRBV27 and TRBJ1-1; tentative D call: TRBD1 (6 bases). CDR3 length equals 17 residues. Trimming took 5 bases from V and 0 from J, leaving 19 bases between them. Per the germline V gene, CDR1 is MNHEY and CDR2 is SMNVEV (reference sequence). CDR3 in DNA: TGTGCCAGCAGTCCCCTCCACTCGACAGGAATGAACACTGAAGCTTTCTTT. Protein product: CASSPLHSTGMNTEAFF.

The J gene is TRBJ2-7, the V gene TRBV29-1; perhaps TRBD2 as D (5 bases). CDR1 and CDR2 (germline): SQVTM, ANQGSEA. The CDR3 contains 15 residues. Trimming cost V 3 bases and J 2 bases, with 17 bases left between them. The CDR3 nucleotides are TGCAGCGTTGATCATCCGGCTGGAGGAGCCTACGAGCAGTACTTC. It is translated as CSVDHPAGGAYEQYF.

In regard to this clone: At the DNA level, this CDR3 is encoded by other sequences in the same sample as well. This rearrangement joins TRBV9 to TRBJ2-7; TRBD2 aligns across 11 bases. Germline V gives CDR1 SGDLS, CDR2 YYNGEE. The CDR3 sequence is 14 residues long. With 0 bases clipped from V and 7 bases from J, the junction kept 3 bases outside the gene matches. For the CDR3, the DNA is TGTGCCAGCAGCGTAGGGCTAGCGGGAGGTGAGCAGTACTTC. This translates into CASSVGLAGGEQYF. The variable domain in full, with the rest retrieved from reference TRBV9 and TRBJ2-7, is DSGVTQTPKHLITATGQRVTLRCSPRSGDLSVYWYQQSLDQGLQFLIQYYNGEERAKGNILERFSAQQFPDLHSELNLSSLELGDSALYFCASSVGLAGGEQYFGPGTRLTVT.

The genes are TRBV10-3 and TRBJ2-3; 9 bases are shared with TRBD1. Germline loops: CDR1 ENHRY, CDR2 SYGVKD. The CDR3 consists of 14 residues. Losses at the gene ends were 6 bases for V and 2 bases for J; bases not matched to a gene: 3. The CDR3 bases are TGTGCCATCAGGACAGGGGGGGACACAGATACGCAGTATTTT. Protein product: CAIRTGGDTDTQYF.

The genes are TRBV27 and TRBJ1-1, with D unclear. The CDR3 is 14 residues long. Per the germline V gene, CDR1 is MNHEY and CDR2 is SMNVEV (reference sequence). Trimming cost V 5 bases and J 2 bases, with 12 bases left between them. DNA for the CDR3: TGTGCCAGCAGTCAATCGGACGGAAACACTGAAGCTTTCTTT. Encoded protein: CASSQSDGNTEAFF.

CDR3 coding DNA: TGTGCCAGCAGTGATGCGGCAGGGGGCAAGGACATTCAGTACTTC. This sequence encodes CASSDAAGGKDIQYF. This rearrangement joins TRBV2 to TRBJ2-4; 8 nucleotides agree with TRBD1. Per the germline V gene, CDR1 is SNHLY and CDR2 is FYNNEI. There are 15 residues in the CDR3. Unmatched junction bases numbered 9, after V lost 3 bases and J lost 8 bases.

This chain's CDR3 is CASSYAGTEYF. CDR3 nucleotide sequence: TGTGCCAGCAGTTACGCCGGGACGGAGTACTTC. The chain carries TRBV6-5 and TRBJ2-7, with D perhaps matching TRBD1 or TRBD2 (5 bases each). The CDR3 covers 11 residues. The germline CDR1 and CDR2 sequences are MNHEY and SVGAGI. Between the trimmed V and J ends, which lost 2 bases and 11 bases, there was a span of 10 bases.

V and J are TRBV27 and TRBJ1-4; 8 bases match TRBD1. The CDR3 runs 14 residues. Trimming at V came to 2 bases and at J to 8 bases, leaving 4 bases not matched to a gene. Germline CDR1 reads MNHEY; CDR2 reads SMNVEV (reference sequence). The CDR3 nucleotides are TGTGCCAGCAGTTTACTGGGACAGGAAGAAAAACTGTTTTTT. This gives the protein CASSLLGQEEKLFF.

The V and J genes are TRBV9 and TRBJ2-2, with D possibly matching TRBD2 (6 bases). This CDR3 is 15 amino acids long. CDR1 is SGDLS and CDR2 is YYNGEE in the germline V gene. The germline V and J ends were trimmed by 3 bases and 1 base, with 10 bases remaining between them. In nucleotides, the CDR3 is TGTGCCAGCAGCGACAGTAGCGGGAACACCGGGGAGCTGTTTTTT. It codes for CASSDSSGNTGELFF.

The CDR3 reads CASSQDQLGYTEAFF. The DNA of the CDR3 is TGCGCCAGCAGCCAAGATCAATTGGGGTACACTGAAGCTTTCTTT. This chain connects TRBV4-1 to TRBJ1-1; D is unclear. CDR1 MGHRA and CDR2 YSYEKL come from the germline V gene. Trimming removed 0 bases at V and 3 bases at J, with 11 bases between. The CDR3 has 15 amino acids.

The chain carries TRBV7-8 and TRBJ2-1; maybe TRBD1 (5 bases). Looked up from germline, CDR1 is SGHVS and CDR2 is FQNEAQ. CDR3 length: 13 residues. V was shortened by 3 bases and J by 3 bases, with 6 bases between the two germline ends. CDR3 loop: CASSLDNYNEQFF. The CDR3, as DNA: TGTGCCAGCAGCTTGGACAACTACAATGAGCAGTTCTTC. The entire variable domain, with the rest obtained from reference TRBV7-8 and TRBJ2-1, is as follows: GAGVSQSPRYKVAKRGQDVALRCDPISGHVSLFWYQQALGQGPEFLTYFQNEAQLDKSGLPSDRFFAERPEGSVSTLKIQRTQQEDSAVYLCASSLDNYNEQFFGPGTRLTVL.

The rearrangement uses TRBV27 and TRBJ2-1; 9 bases are shared with TRBD1. Germline CDR1 and CDR2: MNHEY and SMNVEV (reference sequence). V shed 4 bases, J shed 4 bases, and the junction held 2 bases outside the gene matches. This CDR3 spans 14 amino acids. In nucleotides, the CDR3 is TGTGCCAGCAGTTCCGGGACAGGGTACAATGAGCAGTTCTTC. It translates to CASSSGTGYNEQFF.

In this sample, this clone turned up once. The J gene is TRBJ2-1, the V gene TRBV5-6; D is perhaps TRBD1 (5 bases). Per the germline V gene, CDR1 is SGHDT and CDR2 is YYEEEE. The CDR3 is 15 residues long. V gave up 0 bases and J gave up 6 bases, with 13 bases separating them. The CDR3 region has the DNA TGTGCCAGCAGCTTGGGGGGTGACAGACTCAATGAGCAGTTCTTC. Residues: CASSLGGDRLNEQFF.

This clone was observed once. The CDR3 sequence is CASTPSEGLFYEQYF. CDR3 coding DNA: TGTGCCAGTACGCCATCCGAGGGGCTTTTCTACGAGCAGTACTTC. The rearrangement joins TRBV19 to TRBJ2-7, with D tentatively TRBD1 or TRBD2 (5 bases each). Germline values: CDR1 LNHDA, CDR2 SQIVND (reference sequence). Deletions cut 7 bases from V and 3 bases from J, with 19 bases between. CDR3 length equals 15 residues.

The chain recombines TRBV6-1 with TRBJ2-3; unclear D gene. The V and J ends lost 0 bases and 2 bases respectively, with 15 bases between them. Germline lookup yields CDR1 MNHNS and CDR2 SASEGT. The CDR3 is 17 amino acids. Here the CDR3 reads CASSEAFEDLNTDTQYF. CDR3 nucleotide sequence: TGTGCCAGCAGTGAAGCATTTGAGGACCTCAACACAGATACGCAGTATTTT.

This rearrangement joins TRBV11-3 to TRBJ2-5; the D gene is possibly TRBD2 (6 bases). V was clipped by 2 bases and J by 2 bases, with 12 bases between them. This CDR3 has 15 amino acids. The germline CDR1 and CDR2 sequences are SGHNT and YENEEA. CDR3 nucleotide sequence: TGTGCCAGCAGCTTATTTACGGGAGAACAAGAGACCCAGTACTTC. The encoded protein is CASSLFTGEQETQYF.

The genes are TRBV27 and TRBJ1-5; D is undetermined. The length of the CDR3 is 12 residues. The V gene lost 5 bases and the J gene lost 0 bases, with 2 bases spanning the gap. CDR1 MNHEY and CDR2 SMNVEV come from the germline V gene (reference sequence). CDR3 in DNA: TGTGCCAGCAGTAATAGCAATCAGCCCCAGCATTTT. This codes for CASSNSNQPQHF.

This sequence joins TRBV27 and TRBJ2-7; the D is unclear. The CDR3 length is 14 residues. Germline lookup yields CDR1 MNHEY and CDR2 SMNVEV (reference sequence). V lost 1 base, J lost 2 bases, and 9 bases lay in between. CDR3 coding DNA: TGTGCCAGCAGTTTATTTGGGTCTCCCTACGAGCAGTACTTC. Its protein product is CASSLFGSPYEQYF.

The genes are TRBV28 and TRBJ2-1; no firm D call. Trimming pared 4 bases from V and 0 bases from J, leaving 13 bases between. There are 16 residues in the CDR3. Germline CDR1 and CDR2: MDHEN and SYDVKM. CDR3 sequence: CASSSYIGLSYNEQFF. In DNA, the CDR3 is TGTGCCAGCAGTTCATACATAGGGCTCTCCTACAATGAGCAGTTCTTC.

The gene calls are TRBV7-9 and TRBJ2-3; TRBD1 aligns across 7 bases. The CDR3 has 16 amino acids. Germline V gene lookup returns CDR1 SEHNR and CDR2 FQNEAQ (reference sequence). The V segment lost 7 bases and the J segment 3 bases; nucleotides outside the gene matches: 13. CDR3 sequence (DNA): TGTGCCAGCACCTTCGCGACAGGGTGGACGACAGATACGCAGTATTTT. It specifies CASTFATGWTTDTQYF. Filled out from reference TRBV7-9 and TRBJ2-3, the complete variable domain reads DTGVSQNPRHKITKRGQNVTFRCDPISEHNRLYWYRQTLGQGPEFLTYFQNEAQLEKSRLLSDRFSAERPKGSFSTLEIQRTEQGDSAMYLCASTFATGWTTDTQYFGPGTRLTVL.

The V and J genes are TRBV6-1 and TRBJ1-5; D is unresolved. Germline lookup yields CDR1 MNHNS and CDR2 SASEGT. The CDR3 is 17 residues long. Trimming cost V 2 bases and J 2 bases, with 16 bases left between them. The CDR3 DNA reads as TGTGCCAGCAGTGAAAGTAGGAGTCCCTGGGGCAATCAGCCCCAGCATTTT. It yields the protein CASSESRSPWGNQPQHF.

The J gene is TRBJ1-1, the V gene TRBV9; D is ambiguous. Germline V gene sequence: CDR1 SGDLS, CDR2 YYNGEE. The CDR3 totals 16 residues. The germline V and J ends were trimmed by 0 bases and 1 base, with 13 bases remaining between them. CDR3 sequence (DNA): TGTGCCAGCAGCGTAGTAATCTGGGGATCGAACACTGAAGCTTTCTTT. It encodes CASSVVIWGSNTEAFF.

On this clone itself: This CDR3 is also generated by other DNA sequences in the sample. The chain links TRBV28 to TRBJ2-7; D remains ambiguous. Trimming cost V 3 bases and J 2 bases, with 5 bases left between them. The CDR3 has 12 amino acids. CDR1 is MDHEN and CDR2 is SYDVKM in the germline V gene. The CDR3 DNA reads as TGTGCCAGCAGTTTCAGTGCCTACGAGCAGTACTTC. Residues: CASSFSAYEQYF.

The V call is TRBV5-5, the J call TRBJ2-3, with TRBD1 as a possible D gene (6 bases). Trimming took 2 bases from V and 3 from J, leaving 19 bases between them. This CDR3 has 17 residues. The germline V gene encodes CDR1 SGHKS and CDR2 YYEKEE (reference sequence). The chain's CDR3 is CASSFNLQGRWTDTQYF. CDR3 sequence (DNA): TGTGCCAGCAGCTTTAACCTACAGGGAAGGTGGACAGATACGCAGTATTTT. The full variable domain, its missing parts supplied by reference TRBV5-5 and TRBJ2-3, is DAGVTQSPTHLIKTRGQQVTLRCSPISGHKSVSWYQQVLGQGPQFIFQYYEKEERGRGNFPDRFSARQFPNYSSELNVNALLLGDSALYLCASSFNLQGRWTDTQYFGPGTRLTVL.

This clone was found a few times. J is TRBJ1-1 and V is TRBV5-4; D remains ambiguous. From germline, CDR1 is SGHNT and CDR2 YYREEE (reference sequence). V was clipped by 0 bases and J by 0 bases, with 9 bases between them. The length of the CDR3 is 15 residues. The CDR3 bases are TGTGCCAGCAGCTTGGAAGCGGGGATGAACACTGAAGCTTTCTTT. This gives the protein CASSLEAGMNTEAFF.

The V call is TRBV28, the J call TRBJ2-1, with 14 positions matching TRBD2. Germline loops: CDR1 MDHEN, CDR2 SYDVKM. The CDR3 is 19 residues long. Trimming at V came to 4 bases and at J to 0 bases, leaving 8 bases not matched to a gene. The DNA for the CDR3 is TGTGCCAGCAGTTCGACTAGCGGGAGGGCCTCGAGCTCCTACAATGAGCAGTTCTTC. Its translation is CASSSTSGRASSSYNEQFF.

This clone was counted only a few times. The rearrangement links TRBV5-4 to TRBJ2-2; D is unresolved. Trimming left V 5 bases short and J 3 bases short, with 5 bases between. CDR1 SGHNT and CDR2 YYREEE come from the germline V gene (reference sequence). This CDR3 spans 12 amino acids. The CDR3 DNA sequence: TGTGCCAGCAGGCTAGACACCGGGGAGCTGTTTTTT. Its protein is CASRLDTGELFF.